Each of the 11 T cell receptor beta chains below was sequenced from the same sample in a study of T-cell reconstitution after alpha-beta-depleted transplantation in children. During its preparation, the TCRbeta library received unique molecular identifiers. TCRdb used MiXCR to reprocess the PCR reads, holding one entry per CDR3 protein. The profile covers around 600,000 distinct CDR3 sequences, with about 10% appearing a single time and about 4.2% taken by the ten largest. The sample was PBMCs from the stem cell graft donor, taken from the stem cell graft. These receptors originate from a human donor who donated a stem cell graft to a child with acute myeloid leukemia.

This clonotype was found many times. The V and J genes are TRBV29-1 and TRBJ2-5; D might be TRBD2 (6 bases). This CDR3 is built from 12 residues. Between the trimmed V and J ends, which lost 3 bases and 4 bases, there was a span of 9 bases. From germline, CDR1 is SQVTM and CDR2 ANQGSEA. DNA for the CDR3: TGCAGCGTTGAGGAGGGGTCAGAGACCCAGTACTTC. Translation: CSVEEGSETQYF.

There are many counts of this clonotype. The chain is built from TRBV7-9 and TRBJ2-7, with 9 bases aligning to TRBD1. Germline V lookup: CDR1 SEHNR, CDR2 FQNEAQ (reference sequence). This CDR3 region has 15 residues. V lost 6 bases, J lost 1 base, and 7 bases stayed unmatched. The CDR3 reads CASSTGTGISYEQYF. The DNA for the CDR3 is TGTGCCAGCAGTACTGGGACAGGGATATCCTACGAGCAGTACTTC.

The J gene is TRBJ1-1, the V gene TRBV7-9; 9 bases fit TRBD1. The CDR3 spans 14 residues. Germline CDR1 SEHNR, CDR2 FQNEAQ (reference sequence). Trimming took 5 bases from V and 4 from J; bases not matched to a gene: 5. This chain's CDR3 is CASSPQGASTEAFF. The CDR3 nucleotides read TGTGCCAGCAGCCCACAGGGGGCGAGCACTGAAGCTTTCTTT.

In DNA, the CDR3 is TGTGCCAGCATGGGACTAGCGGGAGGTCAAGAGCAGTACTTC. Its translation is CASMGLAGGQEQYF. The rearrangement joins TRBV18 to TRBJ2-7, with 15 bases that match TRBD2. The V segment lost 8 bases and the J segment 7 bases; nucleotides outside the gene matches: 6. The CDR3 is 14 amino acids. Germline-derived CDR1 and CDR2 are KGHSH and LQKENI. The variable domain in full, with the rest retrieved from reference TRBV18 and TRBJ2-7, is NAGVMQNPRHLVRRRGQEARLRCSPMKGHSHVYWYRQLPEEGLKFMVYLQKENIIDESGMPKERFSAEFPKEGPSILRIQQVVRGDSAAYFCASMGLAGGQEQYFGPGTRLTVT.

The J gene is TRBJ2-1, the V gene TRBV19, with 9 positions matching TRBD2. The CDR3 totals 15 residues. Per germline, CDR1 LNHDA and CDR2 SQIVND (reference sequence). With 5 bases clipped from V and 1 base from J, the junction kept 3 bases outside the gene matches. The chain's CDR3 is CASSAAGGSYNEQFF. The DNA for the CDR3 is TGTGCCAGTAGTGCCGCGGGGGGGTCCTACAATGAGCAGTTCTTC.

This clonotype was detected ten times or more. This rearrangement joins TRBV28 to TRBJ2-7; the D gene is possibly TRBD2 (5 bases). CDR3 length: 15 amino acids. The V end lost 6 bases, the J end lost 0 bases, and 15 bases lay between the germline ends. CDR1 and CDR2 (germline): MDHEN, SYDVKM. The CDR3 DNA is TGTGCCAGCAGGCAAACCCTAGCAGCCTCCTACGAGCAGTACTTC. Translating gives CASRQTLAASYEQYF.

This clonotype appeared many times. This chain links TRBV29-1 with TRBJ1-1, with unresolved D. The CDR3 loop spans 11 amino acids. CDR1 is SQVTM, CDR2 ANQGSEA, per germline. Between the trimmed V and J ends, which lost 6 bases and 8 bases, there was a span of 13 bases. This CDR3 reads CSVPEETEAFF. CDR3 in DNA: TGCAGCGTCCCTGAGGAGACGGAAGCTTTCTTT.

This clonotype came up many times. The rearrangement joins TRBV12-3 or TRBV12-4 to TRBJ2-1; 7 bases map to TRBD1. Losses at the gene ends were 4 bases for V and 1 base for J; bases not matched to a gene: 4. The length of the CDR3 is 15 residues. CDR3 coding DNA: TGTGCCAGCAGTTCTCCGGGACAGTCCTACAATGAGCAGTTCTTC. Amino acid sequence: CASSSPGQSYNEQFF.

The CDR3 nucleotides are TGTGCCAGCAGCACCGACAGTCTCGGGGAGCTGTTTTTT. Translation gives CASSTDSLGELFF. The chain couples TRBV7-6 to TRBJ2-2; a possible D gene is TRBD1 (5 bases). V lost 5 bases and J 7 bases, leaving 11 bases between the germline ends. The CDR3 is 13 amino acids. Germline values: CDR1 SGHVS, CDR2 FNYEAQ.

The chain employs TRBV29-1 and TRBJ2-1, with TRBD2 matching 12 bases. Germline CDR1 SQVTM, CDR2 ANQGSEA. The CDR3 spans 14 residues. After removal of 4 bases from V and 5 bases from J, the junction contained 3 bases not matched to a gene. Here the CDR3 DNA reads TGCAGCGTTGCCCGGACTAGCGGGGACAATGAGCAGTTCTTC. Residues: CSVARTSGDNEQFF.

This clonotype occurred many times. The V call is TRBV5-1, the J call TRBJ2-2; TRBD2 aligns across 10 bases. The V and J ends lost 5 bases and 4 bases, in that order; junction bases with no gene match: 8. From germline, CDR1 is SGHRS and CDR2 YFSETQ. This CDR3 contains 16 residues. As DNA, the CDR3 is TGCGCCAGCAGAGGGGGACGGACTAGCGGCACCGGGGAGCTGTTTTTT. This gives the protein CASRGGRTSGTGELFF.